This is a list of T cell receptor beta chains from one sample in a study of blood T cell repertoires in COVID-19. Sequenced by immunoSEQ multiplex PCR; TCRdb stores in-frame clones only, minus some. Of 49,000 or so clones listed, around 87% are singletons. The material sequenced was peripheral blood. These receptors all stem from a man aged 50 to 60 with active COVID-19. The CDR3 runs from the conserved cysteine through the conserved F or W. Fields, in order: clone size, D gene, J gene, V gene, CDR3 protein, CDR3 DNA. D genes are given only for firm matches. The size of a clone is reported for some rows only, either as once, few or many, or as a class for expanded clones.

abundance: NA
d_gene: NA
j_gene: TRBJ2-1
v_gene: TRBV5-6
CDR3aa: CASSPSRVSSYNEQFF
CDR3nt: TGTGCCAGCAGCCCTTCCCGTGTGAGCTCCTACAATGAGCAGTTCTTC

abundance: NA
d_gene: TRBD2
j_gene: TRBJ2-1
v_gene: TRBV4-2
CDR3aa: CASRRTSGTNEQFF
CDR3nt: TGTGCCAGCAGACGGACTAGCGGGACGAATGAGCAGTTCTTC

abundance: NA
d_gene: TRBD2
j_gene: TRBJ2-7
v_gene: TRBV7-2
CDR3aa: CASSFLAGGPLSSQEQYF
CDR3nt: TGTGCCAGCAGCTTTCTAGCGGGGGGGCCTCTCTCTAGTCAGGAGCAGTACTTC

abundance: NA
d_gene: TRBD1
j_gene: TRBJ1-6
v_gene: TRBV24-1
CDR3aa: CATPGGWDRGRDDSPLHF
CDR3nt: TGTGCCACCCCGGGCGGCTGGGACAGGGGGCGGGATGATTCACCCCTCCACTTT

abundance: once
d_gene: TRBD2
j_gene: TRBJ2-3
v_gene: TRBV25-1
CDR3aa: CASSVLAGEADTQYF
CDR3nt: TGTGCCAGCAGTGTGCTAGCGGGGGAGGCAGATACGCAGTATTTT

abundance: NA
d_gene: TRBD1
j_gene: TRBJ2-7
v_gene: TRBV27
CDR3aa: CASSSRQGRYEQYF
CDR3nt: TGTGCCAGCAGTTCAAGACAGGGAAGATACGAGCAGTACTTC

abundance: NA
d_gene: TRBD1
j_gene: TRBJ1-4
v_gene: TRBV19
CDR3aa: CASRYAVRGPTNEKLFF
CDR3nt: TGTGCCAGTAGATACGCAGTGAGGGGGCCAACTAATGAAAAACTGTTTTTT

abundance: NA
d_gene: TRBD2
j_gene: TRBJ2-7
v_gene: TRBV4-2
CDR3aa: CASSPTALAAISYEQYF
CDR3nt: TGTGCCAGCAGTCCCACGGCGCTAGCGGCAATCTCCTACGAGCAGTACTTC

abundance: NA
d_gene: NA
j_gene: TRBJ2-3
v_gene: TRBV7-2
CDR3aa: CASSLDGRSSDTQYF
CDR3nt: TGTGCCAGCAGCTTAGACGGCAGGTCATCTGATACGCAGTATTTT

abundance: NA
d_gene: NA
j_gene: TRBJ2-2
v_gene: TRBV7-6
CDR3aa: CASSLGGGRETGELFF
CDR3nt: TGTGCCAGCAGCTTAGGCGGTGGGAGAGAGACCGGGGAGCTGTTTTTT

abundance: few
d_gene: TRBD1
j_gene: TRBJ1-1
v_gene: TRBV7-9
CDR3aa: CASSSRQGSTEAFF
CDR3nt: TGTGCCAGCAGCTCCCGACAGGGGAGCACTGAAGCTTTCTTT

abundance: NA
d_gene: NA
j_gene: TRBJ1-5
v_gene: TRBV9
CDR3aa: CASSVGGLYQPQHF
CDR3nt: TGTGCCAGCAGCGTAGGAGGGTTATATCAGCCCCAGCATTTT